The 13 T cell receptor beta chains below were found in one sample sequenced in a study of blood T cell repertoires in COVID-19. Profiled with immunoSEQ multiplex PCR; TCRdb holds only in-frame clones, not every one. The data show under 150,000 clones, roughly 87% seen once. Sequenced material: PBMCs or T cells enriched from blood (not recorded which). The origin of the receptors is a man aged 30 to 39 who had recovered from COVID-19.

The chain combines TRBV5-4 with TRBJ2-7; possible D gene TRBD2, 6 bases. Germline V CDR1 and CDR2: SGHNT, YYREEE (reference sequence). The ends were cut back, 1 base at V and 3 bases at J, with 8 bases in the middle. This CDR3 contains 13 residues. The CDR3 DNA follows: TGTGCCAGCAGCTTGTCGGGACTCTACGAGCAGTACGTC. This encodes CASSLSGLYEQYV.

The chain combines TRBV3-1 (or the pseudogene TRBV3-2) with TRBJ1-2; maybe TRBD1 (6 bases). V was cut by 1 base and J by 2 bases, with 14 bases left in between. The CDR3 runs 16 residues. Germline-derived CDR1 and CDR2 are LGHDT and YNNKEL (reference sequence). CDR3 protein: CASSQALHRANYGYTF. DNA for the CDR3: TGTGCCAGCAGCCAAGCGTTGCACAGGGCAAACTATGGCTACACCTTC.

The DNA for the CDR3 is TGCGCCAGCAGTTTTTCTAGCGGGAACGAGCAGTACTTC. Translation: CASSFSSGNEQYF. The V and J genes are TRBV5-1 and TRBJ2-7; 9 bases agree with TRBD2. Germline assignment: CDR1 SGHRS and CDR2 YFSETQ. V shed 5 bases and J 5 bases; nucleotides not matched to a gene: 5. The CDR3 consists of 13 residues. The complete variable domain, with remaining parts taken from reference TRBV5-1 and TRBJ2-7, reads KAGVTQTPRYLIKTRGQQVTLSCSPISGHRSVSWYQQTPGQGLQFLFEYFSETQRNKGNFPGRFSGRQFSNSRSEMNVSTLELGDSALYLCASSFSSGNEQYFGPGTRLTVT.

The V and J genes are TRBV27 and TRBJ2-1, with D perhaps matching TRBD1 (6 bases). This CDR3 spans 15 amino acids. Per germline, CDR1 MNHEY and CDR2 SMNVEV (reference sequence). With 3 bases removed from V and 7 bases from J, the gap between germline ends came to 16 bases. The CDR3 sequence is CASSFDRRTRNEQFF. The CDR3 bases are TGTGCCAGCAGTTTCGACAGGAGGACAAGAAATGAGCAGTTCTTC.

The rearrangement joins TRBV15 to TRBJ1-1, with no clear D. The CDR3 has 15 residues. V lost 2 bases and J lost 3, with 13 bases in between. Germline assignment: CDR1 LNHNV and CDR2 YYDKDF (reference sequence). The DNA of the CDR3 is TGTGCCACCAGCAGACCCGGCTCGGGGTACACTGAAGCTTTCTTT. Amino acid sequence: CATSRPGSGYTEAFF. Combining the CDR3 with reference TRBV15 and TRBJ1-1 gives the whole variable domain DAMVIQNPRYQVTQFGKPVTLSCSQTLNHNVMYWYQQKSSQAPKLLFHYYDKDFNNEADTPDNFQSRRPNTSFCFLDIRSPGLGDTAMYLCATSRPGSGYTEAFFGQGTRLTVV.

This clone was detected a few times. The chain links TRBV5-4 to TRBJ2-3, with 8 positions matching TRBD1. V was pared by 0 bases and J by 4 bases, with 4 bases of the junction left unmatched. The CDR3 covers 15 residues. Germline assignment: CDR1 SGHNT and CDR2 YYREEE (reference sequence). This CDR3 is CASSLGDRGADTQYF. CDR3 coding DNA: TGTGCCAGCAGCTTGGGTGACAGGGGAGCAGATACGCAGTATTTT.

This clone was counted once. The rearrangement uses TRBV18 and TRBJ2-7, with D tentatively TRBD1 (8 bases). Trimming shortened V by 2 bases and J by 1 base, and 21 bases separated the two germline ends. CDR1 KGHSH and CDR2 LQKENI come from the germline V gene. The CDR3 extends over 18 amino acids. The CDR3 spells CASSPGGAGGGPSYEQYV. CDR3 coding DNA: TGTGCCAGCTCACCAGGGGGGGCAGGGGGCGGACCATCCTACGAGCAGTACGTC.

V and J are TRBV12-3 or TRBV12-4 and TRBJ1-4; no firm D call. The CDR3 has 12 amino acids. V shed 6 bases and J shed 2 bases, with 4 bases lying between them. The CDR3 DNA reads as TGTGCCAGCAGGTCGACTAATGAAAAACTGTTTTTT. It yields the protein CASRSTNEKLFF.

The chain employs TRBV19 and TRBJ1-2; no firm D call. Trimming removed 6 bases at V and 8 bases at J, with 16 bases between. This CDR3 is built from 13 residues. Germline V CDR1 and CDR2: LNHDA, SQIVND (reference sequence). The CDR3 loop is CASSEGGRTGYTF. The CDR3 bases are TGTGCCAGTAGCGAAGGAGGTAGAACAGGCTACACCTTC.

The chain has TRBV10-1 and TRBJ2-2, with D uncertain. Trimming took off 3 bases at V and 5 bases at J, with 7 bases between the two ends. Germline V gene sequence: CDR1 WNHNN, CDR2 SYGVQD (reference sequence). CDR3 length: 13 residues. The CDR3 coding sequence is TGCGCCAGCAGTGATCGGTTTACCGGGGAGCTGTTTTTT. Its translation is CASSDRFTGELFF.

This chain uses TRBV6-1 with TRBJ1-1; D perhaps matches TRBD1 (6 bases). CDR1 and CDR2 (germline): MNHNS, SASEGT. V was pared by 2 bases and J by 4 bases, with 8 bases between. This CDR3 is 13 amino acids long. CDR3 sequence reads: CASSELGATEAFF. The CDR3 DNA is TGTGCCAGCAGTGAATTGGGGGCCACTGAAGCTTTCTTT.

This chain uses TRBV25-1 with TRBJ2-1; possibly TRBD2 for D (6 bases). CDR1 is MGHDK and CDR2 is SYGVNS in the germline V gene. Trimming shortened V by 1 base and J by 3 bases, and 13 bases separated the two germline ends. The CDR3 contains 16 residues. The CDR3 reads CASSELDSGSYNEQFF. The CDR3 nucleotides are TGTGCCAGCAGTGAATTGGATAGCGGCAGCTACAATGAGCAGTTCTTC. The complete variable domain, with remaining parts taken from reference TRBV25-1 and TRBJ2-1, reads EADIYQTPRYLVIGTGKKITLECSQTMGHDKMYWYQQDPGMELHLIHYSYGVNSTEKGDLSSESTVSRIRTEHFPLTLESARPSHTSQYLCASSELDSGSYNEQFFGPGTRLTVL.

CDR3 DNA: TGTGCCATCAGTGAGACAGGGGGTCTTAACTATGGCTACACCTTC. It yields the protein CAISETGGLNYGYTF. The genes are TRBV10-3 and TRBJ1-2, with 8 bases aligning to TRBD1. This CDR3 comprises 15 residues. Losses at the gene ends were 2 bases for V and 1 base for J; bases not matched to a gene: 3. CDR1 is ENHRY, CDR2 SYGVKD, per germline.